This TCR beta chain was observed in a study of PD-1 blockade in classical Hodgkin lymphoma. Whole-study findings and limits: Patients who initiated nivolumab within 1 year of ASCT were excluded. Diminished baseline TCR diversity has been reported in newly diagnosed patients relative to healthy donors.

This clone was seen a handful of times. What it binds is unknown. Sequencing was performed with immunoSEQ multiplex PCR; in TCRdb, only in-frame clones are kept and a portion is missing. The sample includes 40,000 to 45,000 clones, approximately 72% of them seen just once. Per germline, CDR1 SGHDT and CDR2 YYEEEE. V was pared by 3 bases and J by 8 bases, with 9 bases between. The CDR3 sequence is 13 residues long. Exposure to brentuximab vedotin varied, and each patient had relapsed following autologous stem cell transplantation. This TCR was sampled from a human donor with classical Hodgkin lymphoma. V usage is TRBV5-6 and J usage is TRBJ2-6; D is uncertain. The input for sequencing was peripheral blood mononuclear cells (PBMCs), taken before the second cycle of nivolumab. CDR3 protein: CASSSAVPNVLTF. The CDR3 DNA follows: TGTGCCAGCAGCTCCGCCGTACCCAACGTCCTGACTTTC.